Each of the 5 T cell receptor beta chains below was sequenced from the same sample in a study of T cell responses to AZD1222 COVID-19 vaccine. The protocol was immunoSEQ multiplex PCR, while the TCRdb copy is restricted to in-frame clones and leaves out a portion. Among fewer than 150,000 clones listed, roughly 84% were seen once. The specimen comprised peripheral blood, sampled on day 0 of AZD1222 vaccination. The receptors were gathered from an adult in good health.

V usage is TRBV7-2 and J usage is TRBJ1-2; TRBD1 matches 9 bases. Germline-derived CDR1 and CDR2 are SGHTA and FQGNSA. Germline trimming cut 1 base from V and 4 bases from J; bases unmatched to any gene: 4. The CDR3 is 15 amino acids. CDR3 in amino acids: CASSLGDRVLYGYTF. The CDR3 bases are TGTGCCAGCAGCTTAGGGGACAGGGTCCTCTATGGCTACACCTTC.

V and J are TRBV5-8 and TRBJ2-5, with TRBD2 as a possible D gene (7 bases). Germline V gene data show CDR1 as SGHTS and CDR2 as YDEGEE. The CDR3 totals 14 residues. The V end was cut by 2 bases, the J end by 4 bases, with 12 bases between. CDR3 in DNA: TGTGCCAGCAGCTTCGGGGGGCCTGGAGAGACCCAGTACTTC. Its protein is CASSFGGPGETQYF.

The chain carries TRBV9 and TRBJ1-2, with D maybe TRBD1 (6 bases). V shed 4 bases and J shed 2 bases, with 12 bases lying between them. The CDR3 consists of 14 residues. Germline assignment: CDR1 SGDLS and CDR2 YYNGEE. In nucleotides, the CDR3 is TGTGCCAGCAGCCCCGGGGGGCAAAACTATGGCTACACCTTC. Residues: CASSPGGQNYGYTF.

The chain joins TRBV5-1 to TRBJ2-5; maybe TRBD1 (5 bases). Between the trimmed V and J ends, which lost 7 bases and 3 bases, there was a span of 16 bases. The CDR3 has 14 residues. From germline, CDR1 is SGHRS and CDR2 YFSETQ. The CDR3 here is CASSRGSGKETQYF. The CDR3 nucleotides are TGCGCCAGCTCTAGGGGTAGTGGGAAAGAGACCCAGTACTTC.

The J gene is TRBJ1-2, the V gene TRBV3-1 (or the pseudogene TRBV3-2); 7 bases map to TRBD1. The CDR3 consists of 13 residues. Trimming at V came to 5 bases and at J to 4 bases, leaving 4 bases not matched to a gene. The germline V gene encodes CDR1 LGHDT and CDR2 YNNKEL (reference sequence). The DNA for the CDR3 is TGTGCCAGCAGCTCCGACAGGGCCTATGGCTACACCTTC. It is translated as CASSSDRAYGYTF.